The source of this TCR beta chain is a study of T cells in Graves' hyperthyroidism and ophthalmopathy. As for the study in general: Peripheral blood was collected at initial diagnosis, before any treatment. Findings and caveats of the study: Peripheral blood also featured most of the thyroid clonotypes expanded above 0.001.

The CDR3 has 16 amino acids. Germline assignment: CDR1 SGHRS and CDR2 YFSETQ. V was pared by 4 bases and J by 3 bases, with 10 bases of the junction left unmatched. Amplification targeted TCR beta CDR3 regions from RNA transcripts. The HTBI primer set drove a first-round RT-PCR of the TCR CDR3. One entry per CDR3 protein, called by TCRdb with MiXCR from the multiplex PCR reads. The sample contains hundreds of thousands of distinct CDR3 sequences, about 17% of which appear only once. A note on this clonotype: Antigen: not known.

This TCR was sampled from a woman aged 18-35 years with Graves' ophthalmopathy. The sequencing input was blood. The J gene is TRBJ2-7, the V gene TRBV5-1; 10 nucleotides line up with TRBD1. CDR3 sequence (DNA): TGCGCCAGCAGCGGAAGGACAGGGGGTGGATACTACGAGCAGTACTTC. Residues: CASSGRTGGGYYEQYF.